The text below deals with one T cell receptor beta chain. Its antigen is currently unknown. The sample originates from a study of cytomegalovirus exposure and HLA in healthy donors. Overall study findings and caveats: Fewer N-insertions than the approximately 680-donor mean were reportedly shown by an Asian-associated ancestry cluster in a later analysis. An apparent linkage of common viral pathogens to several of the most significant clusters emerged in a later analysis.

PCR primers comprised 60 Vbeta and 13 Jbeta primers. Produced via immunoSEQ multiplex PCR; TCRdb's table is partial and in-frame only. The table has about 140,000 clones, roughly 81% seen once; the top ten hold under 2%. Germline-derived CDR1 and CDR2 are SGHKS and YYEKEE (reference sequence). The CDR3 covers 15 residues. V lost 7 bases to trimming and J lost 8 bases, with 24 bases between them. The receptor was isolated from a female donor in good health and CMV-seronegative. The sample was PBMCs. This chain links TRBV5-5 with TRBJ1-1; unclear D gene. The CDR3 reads CASLVQIPPATEAFF. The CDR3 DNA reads TGTGCCAGCCTGGTACAAATCCCGCCCGCCACCGAAGCTTTCTTT.